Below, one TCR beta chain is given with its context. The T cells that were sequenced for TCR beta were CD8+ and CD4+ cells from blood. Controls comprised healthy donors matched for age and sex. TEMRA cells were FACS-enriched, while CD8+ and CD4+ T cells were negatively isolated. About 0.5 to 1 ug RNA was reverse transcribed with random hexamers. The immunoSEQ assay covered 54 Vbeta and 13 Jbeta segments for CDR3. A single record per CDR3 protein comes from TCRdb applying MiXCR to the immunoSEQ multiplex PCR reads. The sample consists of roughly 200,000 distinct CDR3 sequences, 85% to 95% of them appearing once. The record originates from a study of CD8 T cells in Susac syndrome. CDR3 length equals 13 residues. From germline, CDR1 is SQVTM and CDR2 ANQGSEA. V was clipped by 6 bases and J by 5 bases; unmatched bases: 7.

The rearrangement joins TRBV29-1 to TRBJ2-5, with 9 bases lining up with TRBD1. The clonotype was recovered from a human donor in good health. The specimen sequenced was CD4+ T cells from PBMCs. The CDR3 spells CSVVPTGGETQYF. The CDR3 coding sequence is TGCAGCGTGGTACCGACAGGGGGGGAGACCCAGTACTTC. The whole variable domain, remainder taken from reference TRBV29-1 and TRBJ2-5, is SAVISQKPSRDICQRGTSLTIQCQVDSQVTMMFWYRQQPGQSLTLIATANQGSEATYESGFVIDKFPISRPNLTFSTLTVSNMSPEDSSIYLCSVVPTGGETQYFGPGTRLLVL.